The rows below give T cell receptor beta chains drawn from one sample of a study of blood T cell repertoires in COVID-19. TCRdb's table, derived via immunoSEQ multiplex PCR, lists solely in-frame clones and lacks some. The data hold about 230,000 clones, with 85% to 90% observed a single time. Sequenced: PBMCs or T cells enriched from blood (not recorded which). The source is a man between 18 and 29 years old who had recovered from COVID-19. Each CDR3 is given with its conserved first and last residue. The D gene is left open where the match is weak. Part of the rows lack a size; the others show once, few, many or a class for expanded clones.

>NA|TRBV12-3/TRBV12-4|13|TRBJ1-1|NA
TGTGCCAGCAGTTTGGAGATAAACACTGAAGCTTTCTTT
CASSLEINTEAFF
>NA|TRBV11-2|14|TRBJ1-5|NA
TGTGCCAGCAGCTTCAGGCGGGGAGATCAGCCCCAGCATTTT
CASSFRRGDQPQHF
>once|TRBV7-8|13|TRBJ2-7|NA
TGTGCCAGCAGCCCAGCTGGCTTCTACGAGCAGTACTTC
CASSPAGFYEQYF
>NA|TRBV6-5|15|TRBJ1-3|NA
TGTGCCAGCAGTCTCAGGGGCCACTCTGGAAACACCATATATTTT
CASSLRGHSGNTIYF
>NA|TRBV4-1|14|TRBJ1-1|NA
TGCGCCAGCAGCCAAGACCATCGGGACACTGAAGCTTTCTTT
CASSQDHRDTEAFF
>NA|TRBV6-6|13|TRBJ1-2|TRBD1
TGTGCCTCCAGGGGACAGGTCACTTATGGCTACACCTTC
CASRGQVTYGYTF
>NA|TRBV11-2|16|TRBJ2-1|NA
TGTGCCAGCAGCTCCCTGAGGGGGAGGGCCCACAATGAGCAGTTCTTC
CASSSLRGRAHNEQFF
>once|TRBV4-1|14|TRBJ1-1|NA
TGCGCCAGCAGCCAAATATCCAGGAACACTGAAGCTTTCTTT
CASSQISRNTEAFF
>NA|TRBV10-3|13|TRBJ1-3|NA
TGTGCCACCAAAGGGGCCGCGGGGGACACCATATATTTT
CATKGAAGDTIYF
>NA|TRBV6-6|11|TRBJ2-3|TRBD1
TGTGCCAGCAGAGACAGGGGTACGCAGTATTTT
CASRDRGTQYF
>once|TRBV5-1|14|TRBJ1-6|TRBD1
TGCGCCAGCAGCTCAGGGGGCAACAATTCACCCCTCCACTTT
CASSSGGNNSPLHF
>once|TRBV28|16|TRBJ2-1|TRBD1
TGTGCCAGCAGCCCTACCGGGACAGAGAATTACAATGAGCAGTTCTTC
CASSPTGTENYNEQFF
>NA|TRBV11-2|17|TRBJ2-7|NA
TGTGCCAGCAGCTTAGAAGGGACTTACCAGCGCTCCTACGAGCAGTACTTC
CASSLEGTYQRSYEQYF
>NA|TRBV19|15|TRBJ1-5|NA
TGTGCCAGTATCGAATTGGGGCGGAGCAATCAGCCCCAGCATTTT
CASIELGRSNQPQHF
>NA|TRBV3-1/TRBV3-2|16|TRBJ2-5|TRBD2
TGTGCCAGCAGCCCGATTAGGCGGGAGCGGGGTGAGACCCAGTACTTC
CASSPIRRERGETQYF